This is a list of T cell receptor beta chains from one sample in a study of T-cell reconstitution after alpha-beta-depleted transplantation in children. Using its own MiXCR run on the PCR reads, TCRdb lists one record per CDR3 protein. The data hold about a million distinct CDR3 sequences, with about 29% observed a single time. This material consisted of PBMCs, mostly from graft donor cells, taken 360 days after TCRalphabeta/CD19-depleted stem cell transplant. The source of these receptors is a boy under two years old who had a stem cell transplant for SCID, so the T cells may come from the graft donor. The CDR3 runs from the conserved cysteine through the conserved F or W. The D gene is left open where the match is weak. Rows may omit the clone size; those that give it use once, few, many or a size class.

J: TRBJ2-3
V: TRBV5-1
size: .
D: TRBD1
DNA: TGCGCCAGCGGGACAGGAAACACAGATACGCAGTATTTT
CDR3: CASGTGNTDTQYF

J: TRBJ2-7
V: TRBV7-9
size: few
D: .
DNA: TGTGCCAGCAGCTTCGGGAGCACCTACGAGCAGTACTTC
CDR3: CASSFGSTYEQYF

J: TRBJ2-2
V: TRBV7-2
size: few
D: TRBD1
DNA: TGTGCCAGCAGCTTCCCCATCGGGACAGACAACACCGGGGAGCTGTTTTTT
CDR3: CASSFPIGTDNTGELFF

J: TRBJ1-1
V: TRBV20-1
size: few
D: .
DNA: TGCAGTGCCCACCGGGGGAACACTGAAGCTTTCTTT
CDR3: CSAHRGNTEAFF

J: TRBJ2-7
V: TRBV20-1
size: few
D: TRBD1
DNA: TGCAGTTCAGGGGGACCCTACGAGCAGTACTTC
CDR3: CSSGGPYEQYF

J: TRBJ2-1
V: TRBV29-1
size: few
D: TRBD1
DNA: TGCAGCGTTCAGGGGGTCTGGAATGAGCAGTTCTTC
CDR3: CSVQGVWNEQFF

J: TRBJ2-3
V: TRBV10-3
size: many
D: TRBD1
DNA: TGTGCCATCAGTCTCAGGGGGCTTAACACAGATACGCAGTATTTT
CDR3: CAISLRGLNTDTQYF

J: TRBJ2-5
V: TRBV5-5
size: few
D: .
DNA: TGTGCCAGCAGCCCACAGGGTTTGCTCTACCAAGAGACCCAGTACTTC
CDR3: CASSPQGLLYQETQYF

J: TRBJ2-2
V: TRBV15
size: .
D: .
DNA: TGTGCCACCAGCAGGCAGGGCTCGAACACCGGGGAGCTGTTTTTT
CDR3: CATSRQGSNTGELFF

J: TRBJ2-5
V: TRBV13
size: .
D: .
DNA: TGTGCCAGCAGCTTGGGGATGGAGACCCAGTACTTC
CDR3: CASSLGMETQYF

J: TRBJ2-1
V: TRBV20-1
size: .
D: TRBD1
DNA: TGCTGTGCTAGAGATTTCAGACAGGGTGGCTACAATGAGCAGTTCTTC
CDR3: CCARDFRQGGYNEQFF

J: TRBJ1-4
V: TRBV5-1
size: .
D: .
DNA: TGCGCCAGCAGCGTTGGACCGGGGGCGGATGAAAAACTGTTTTTT
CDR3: CASSVGPGADEKLFF

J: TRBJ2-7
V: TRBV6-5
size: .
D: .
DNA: TGTGCCAGCAGTTACAGGTCAGGAGAGGCGTACGAGCAGTACTTC
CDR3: CASSYRSGEAYEQYF

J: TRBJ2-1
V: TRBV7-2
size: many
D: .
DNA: TGTGCCAGCAGCTTACGGGGCGGGGCGTTGATCGATGAGCAGTTCTTC
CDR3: CASSLRGGALIDEQFF

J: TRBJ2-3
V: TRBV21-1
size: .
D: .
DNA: TGTGCCAGCAGCGAGCCTAGGGGACTAGCGGGGGGGTTGTTGCAGTATTTT
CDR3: CASSEPRGLAGGLLQYF

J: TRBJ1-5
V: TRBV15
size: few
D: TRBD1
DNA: TGTGCCACCAGTCAAGGACAGGGCGGGAATCAGCCCCAGCATTTT
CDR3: CATSQGQGGNQPQHF